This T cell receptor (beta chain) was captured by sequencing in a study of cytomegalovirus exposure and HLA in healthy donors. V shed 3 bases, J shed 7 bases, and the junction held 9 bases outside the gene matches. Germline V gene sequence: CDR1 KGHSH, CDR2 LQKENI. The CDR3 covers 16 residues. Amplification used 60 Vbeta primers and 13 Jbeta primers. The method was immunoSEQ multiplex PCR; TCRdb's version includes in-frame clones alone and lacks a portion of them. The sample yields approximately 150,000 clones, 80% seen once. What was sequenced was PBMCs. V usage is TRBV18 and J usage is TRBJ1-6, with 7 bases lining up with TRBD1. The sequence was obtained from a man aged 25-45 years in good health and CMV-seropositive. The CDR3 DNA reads TGTGCCAGCTCACCCGAGACAGGGATGGGGAATTCACCCCTCCACTTT. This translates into CASSPETGMGNSPLHF.